The next 28 T cell receptor beta chains were all read from a single sample in a study of blood T cell repertoires in COVID-19. The method was immunoSEQ multiplex PCR; TCRdb's version includes in-frame clones alone and lacks a portion of them. The table lists some 87,000 clones, about 78% of them singletons, with nearly 9% in the top ten. Sequenced: peripheral blood. Receptor source: a man in his forties or fifties who had recovered from COVID-19.

This clone is a singleton in its sample. The V and J genes are TRBV27 and TRBJ1-1; the D gene is possibly TRBD1 (5 bases). The CDR3 covers 13 residues. The germline V gene has CDR1 MNHEY and CDR2 SMNVEV (reference sequence). V gave up 3 bases and J gave up 5 bases, with 10 bases separating them. CDR3 nucleotides: TGTGCCAGCAGTTTCGGGAGGACAACTGAAGCTTTCTTT. This sequence encodes CASSFGRTTEAFF.

This clone was detected only a few times. The V gene is TRBV6-4, the J gene TRBJ2-2; 8 nucleotides match TRBD2. CDR3 length equals 14 residues. V lost 3 bases to trimming and J lost 3 bases; unmatched junction nucleotides: 0. Germline V lookup: CDR1 MRHNA, CDR2 SNTAGT. The CDR3 DNA reads as TGTGCCAGCAGTGAAGCGGGAGACACCGGGGAGCTGTTTTTT. This translates into CASSEAGDTGELFF.

The chain uses TRBV7-2 and TRBJ1-2; unclear D gene. The germline V and J ends were trimmed by 6 bases and 4 bases, with 12 bases remaining between them. Per the germline V gene, CDR1 is SGHTA and CDR2 is FQGNSA. This CDR3 is built from 13 residues. CDR3 DNA sequence: TGTGCCAGCAGTTTTGCATCAGTCTATGGCTACACCTTC. This encodes CASSFASVYGYTF.

The gene calls are TRBV7-9 and TRBJ2-5; 10 bases line up with TRBD1. From germline, CDR1 is SEHNR and CDR2 FQNEAQ (reference sequence). The trim removed 5 bases at V and 5 bases at J, leaving 2 bases unmatched. The CDR3 runs to 13 residues. CDR3 region: CASSPGQGETQYF. The CDR3, as DNA: TGTGCCAGCAGCCCGGGACAGGGGGAGACCCAGTACTTC. Supplemented by reference TRBV7-9 and TRBJ2-5, the full variable domain reads DTGVSQNPRHKITKRGQNVTFRCDPISEHNRLYWYRQTLGQGPEFLTYFQNEAQLEKSRLLSDRFSAERPKGSFSTLEIQRTEQGDSAMYLCASSPGQGETQYFGPGTRLLVL.

The chain links TRBV4-3 to TRBJ2-2; no definite D call. The germline gives CDR1 LGHNA, CDR2 YSLEER. V was cut by 0 bases and J by 8 bases, with 10 bases left in between. The CDR3 consists of 14 residues. CDR3 in amino acids: CASSQDGWSGELFF. Here the CDR3 DNA reads TGCGCCAGCAGCCAAGATGGCTGGAGTGGGGAGCTGTTTTTT.

The rearrangement links TRBV18 to TRBJ1-3; possible D gene TRBD1, 5 bases. CDR1 is KGHSH and CDR2 is LQKENI in the germline V gene. Trimming cost V 1 base and J 4 bases, with 11 bases left between them. CDR3 size: 15 residues. The chain's CDR3 is CASSPRQILGNTIYF. CDR3 in DNA: TGTGCCAGCTCACCACGACAGATCTTAGGAAACACCATATATTTT.

The J gene is TRBJ2-1, the V gene TRBV7-6; TRBD2 aligns across 12 bases. Germline values: CDR1 SGHVS, CDR2 FNYEAQ. The J segment lost 9 bases and the V segment lost 3 bases, leaving 6 bases of the junction unmatched. The CDR3 length is 15 residues. The CDR3 spells CASSLSSGREGEQFF. The CDR3 DNA is TGTGCCAGCAGCTTGTCTAGCGGGAGGGAGGGTGAGCAGTTCTTC.

The rearrangement uses TRBV4-3 and TRBJ2-1, with 9 positions matching TRBD1. Germline loops: CDR1 LGHNA, CDR2 YSLEER. Trimming at V came to 2 bases and at J to 7 bases, leaving 9 bases not matched to a gene. The CDR3 is 16 amino acids. The CDR3 region is CASSQRLSGTGNEQFF. The CDR3 region has the DNA TGCGCCAGCAGCCAACGCTTGTCCGGGACAGGGAATGAGCAGTTCTTC.

This clone was seen just once. The chain couples TRBV28 to TRBJ1-2; tentatively, D is TRBD1 (6 bases). Between the trimmed V and J ends, which lost 5 bases and 2 bases, there was a span of 12 bases. CDR3 length equals 14 residues. Germline V gives CDR1 MDHEN, CDR2 SYDVKM. CDR3 residues: CASSTDRMNYGYTF. The DNA for the CDR3 is TGTGCCAGCAGTACCGACAGGATGAACTATGGCTACACCTTC.

The rearrangement uses TRBV24-1 and TRBJ1-2; 9 bases fit TRBD1. V was clipped by 3 bases and J by 10 bases; unmatched bases: 14. The CDR3 is made up of 16 amino acids. Per germline, CDR1 KGHDR and CDR2 SFDVKD. CDR3 loop: CATSDASRGQGLAYTF. CDR3 DNA: TGTGCCACCAGTGATGCGAGCCGGGGACAGGGTCTGGCCTACACCTTC.

This sequence joins TRBV2 and TRBJ1-5, with TRBD1 matching 9 bases. The CDR3 totals 16 residues. J was trimmed by 1 base and V by 6 bases; bases with no gene match: 7. Germline lookup yields CDR1 SNHLY and CDR2 FYNNEI. The CDR3 DNA reads as TGTGCCAGCAGAGCCAGGACAGGGGTAAGCAATCAGCCCCAGCATTTT. This gives the protein CASRARTGVSNQPQHF.

The chain joins TRBV13 to TRBJ1-3; 9 bases match TRBD1. This CDR3 has 14 residues. The junction had 6 bases not matched to a gene; V was cut back by 4 bases and J by 8 bases. Germline values: CDR1 PRHDT, CDR2 FYEKMQ (reference sequence). The CDR3 DNA reads TGTGCCAGCAGCTCCGGGACAGGGAAATACACCATATATTTT. It translates to CASSSGTGKYTIYF.

This chain uses TRBV7-2 with TRBJ2-3; no clear D. The germline V gene encodes CDR1 SGHTA and CDR2 FQGNSA. Trimming pared 6 bases from V and 2 bases from J, leaving 9 bases between. This CDR3 spans 13 amino acids. CDR3 residues: CASSKQYTDTQYF. CDR3 bases: TGTGCCAGCAGTAAACAGTACACAGATACGCAGTATTTT.

This clone appeared a few times. The chain is built from TRBV7-3 and TRBJ2-1; 11 nucleotides match TRBD2. In germline, CDR1 is SGHTA, CDR2 FQGTGA. J was trimmed by 1 base and V by 4 bases; bases with no gene match: 6. CDR3 length: 17 amino acids. CDR3 loop: CASSSQTSGGSYNEQFF. CDR3 DNA sequence: TGTGCCAGCAGCTCGCAAACTAGCGGGGGTTCCTACAATGAGCAGTTCTTC. Drawing the rest from reference TRBV7-3 and TRBJ2-1, the complete variable domain is GAGVSQTPSNKVTEKGKYVELRCDPISGHTALYWYRQSLGQGPEFLIYFQGTGAADDSGLPNDRFFAVRPEGSVSTLKIQRTERGDSAVYLCASSSQTSGGSYNEQFFGPGTRLTVL.

The chain combines TRBV19 with TRBJ2-1, with 8 bases matching TRBD1. Trimming removed 5 bases from V and 6 bases from J; junction bases left unmatched: 12. Germline loops: CDR1 LNHDA, CDR2 SQIVND (reference sequence). The CDR3 sequence is 16 residues long. The CDR3 DNA is TGTGCCAGTAGTGCTCGACAGGGGCCGCCGTTCAATGAGCAGTTCTTC. It specifies CASSARQGPPFNEQFF.

V and J are TRBV5-1 and TRBJ1-3; D is undetermined. This CDR3 spans 14 amino acids. Germline values: CDR1 SGHRS, CDR2 YFSETQ. Between the trimmed V and J ends, which lost 2 bases and 0 bases, there was a span of 6 bases. The CDR3 DNA reads as TGCGCCAGCAGCTTCTCTTACTCTGGAAACACCATATATTTT. Translation: CASSFSYSGNTIYF.

The rearrangement joins TRBV10-3 to TRBJ1-2, with TRBD1 identical over 11 bases. The CDR3 totals 16 residues. Losses at the gene ends were 2 bases for V and 5 bases for J; bases not matched to a gene: 7. Germline CDR1 reads ENHRY; CDR2 reads SYGVKD. Here the CDR3 DNA reads TGTGCCATCAGTGAGGCCCGGGACAGGGGGAATTATGGCTACACCTTC. This translates into CAISEARDRGNYGYTF.

J is TRBJ2-2 and V is TRBV6-5; D possibly corresponds to TRBD1 (7 bases). Looked up from germline, CDR1 is MNHEY and CDR2 is SVGAGI. The CDR3 consists of 15 residues. Trimming removed 0 bases at V and 5 bases at J, with 10 bases between. The CDR3 DNA sequence: TGTGCCAGCAGTTACTCGCCAGGGGGGACCGGGGAGCTGTTTTTT. The encoded protein is CASSYSPGGTGELFF.

This chain links TRBV6-1 with TRBJ1-6, with D hard to call. The CDR3 has 17 amino acids. Germline V gene data show CDR1 as MNHNS and CDR2 as SASEGT. The germline V and J ends were trimmed by 0 bases and 5 bases, with 14 bases remaining between them. The CDR3 loop is CASSEAARGVNNSPLHF. The CDR3 region has the DNA TGTGCCAGCAGTGAAGCGGCTCGCGGGGTTAATAATTCACCCCTCCACTTT.

The V call is TRBV7-6, the J call TRBJ2-1; 9 bases match TRBD2. The CDR3 loop spans 15 amino acids. With V trimmed by 5 bases and J by 9 bases, 11 bases remained unmatched. The germline V gene has CDR1 SGHVS and CDR2 FNYEAQ. CDR3 bases: TGTGCCAGCAGCCGAGGGGTAGCGGGAGAGGGTGAGCAGTTCTTC. This sequence encodes CASSRGVAGEGEQFF.

J is TRBJ2-3 and V is TRBV24-1; D may be TRBD2 (6 bases). Trimming stripped 6 bases from V and 6 bases from J, with 21 bases between. The CDR3 sequence is 16 residues long. Germline V gene lookup returns CDR1 KGHDR and CDR2 SFDVKD. The chain's CDR3 is CATSFRGGSRMDTQYF. CDR3 coding DNA: TGTGCCACCAGTTTCCGGGGAGGATCCCGGATGGATACGCAGTATTTT.

CDR3 protein: CASSNGQGAYEQYF. The CDR3 DNA sequence: TGTGCCAGCAGCAATGGACAGGGGGCCTACGAGCAGTACTTC. The chain recombines TRBV7-9 with TRBJ2-7; TRBD1 matches at 10 bases. There are 14 residues in the CDR3. The germline CDR1 and CDR2 sequences are SEHNR and FQNEAQ (reference sequence). With 5 bases clipped from V and 2 bases from J, the junction kept 3 bases outside the gene matches.

This chain links TRBV20-1 with TRBJ2-7, with 7 bases matching TRBD1. J lost 1 base, V lost 3 bases, and 6 bases had no gene match. The CDR3 contains 14 residues. The germline CDR1 and CDR2 sequences are DFQATT and SNEGSKA (reference sequence). In DNA, the CDR3 is TGCAGTGCTAGTGGACAGGACATATCCTACGAGCAGTACTTC. Protein: CSASGQDISYEQYF.

The J gene is TRBJ1-5, the V gene TRBV6-5; no clear D gene. V shed 4 bases and J shed 0 bases, with 7 bases lying between them. Germline lookup yields CDR1 MNHEY and CDR2 SVGAGI. The CDR3 sequence is 14 residues long. This CDR3 reads CASSSDYSNQPQHF. CDR3 coding DNA: TGTGCCAGCAGTTCAGATTATAGCAATCAGCCCCAGCATTTT.

The V gene is TRBV7-9, the J gene TRBJ2-1; 7 bases are a match to TRBD1. The CDR3 runs to 15 residues. Trimming took 3 bases from V and 4 from J; bases not matched to a gene: 6. Germline V CDR1 and CDR2: SEHNR, FQNEAQ (reference sequence). This chain's CDR3 is CASSFTGTAYNEQFF. DNA of the CDR3: TGTGCCAGCAGCTTCACCGGGACAGCGTACAATGAGCAGTTCTTC.

The chain carries TRBV6-4 and TRBJ2-1, with 11 nucleotides matching TRBD2. The CDR3 extends over 13 amino acids. Germline CDR1 MRHNA, CDR2 SNTAGT. J gave up 9 bases and V 5 bases, and 3 bases lay outside the gene matches. CDR3 coding DNA: TGTGCCAGCAGTCCCGGGACTAGCGGTGAGCAGTTCTTC. This sequence encodes CASSPGTSGEQFF.

The chain has TRBV10-3 and TRBJ2-7; TRBD1 matches 9 bases. Germline V gene lookup returns CDR1 ENHRY and CDR2 SYGVKD. With 3 bases clipped from V and 3 bases from J, the junction kept 3 bases outside the gene matches. This CDR3 region has 14 residues. The CDR3 DNA reads as TGTGCCATCAGTGACCGGGACAGGGTCTACGAGCAGTACTTC. Residues: CAISDRDRVYEQYF.

The rearrangement uses TRBV14 and TRBJ2-2, with D tentatively TRBD1 (5 bases). The V gene's germline CDR1 is SGHDN and CDR2 FVKESK. V lost 6 bases, J lost 0 bases, and 17 bases lay in between. This CDR3 has 17 amino acids. The DNA for the CDR3 is TGTGCCAGCAGTACACATCAGGGTTCCGCGAACACCGGGGAGCTGTTTTTT. As protein: CASSTHQGSANTGELFF. Using reference TRBV14 and TRBJ2-2 for the parts outside the CDR3, the full variable domain is EAGVTQFPSHSVIEKGQTVTLRCDPISGHDNLYWYRRVMGKEIKFLLHFVKESKQDESGMPNNRFLAERTGGTYSTLKVQPAELEDSGVYFCASSTHQGSANTGELFFGEGSRLTVL.